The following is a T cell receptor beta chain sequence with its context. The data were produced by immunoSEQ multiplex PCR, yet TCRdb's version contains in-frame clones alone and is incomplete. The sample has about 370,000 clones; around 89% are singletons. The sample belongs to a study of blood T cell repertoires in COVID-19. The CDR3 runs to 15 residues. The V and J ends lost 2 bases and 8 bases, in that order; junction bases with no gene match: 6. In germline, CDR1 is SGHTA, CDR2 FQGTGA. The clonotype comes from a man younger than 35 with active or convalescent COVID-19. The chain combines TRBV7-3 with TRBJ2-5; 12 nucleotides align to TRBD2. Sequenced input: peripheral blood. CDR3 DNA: TGTGCCAGCAGCTTAGGACTAGCGGGACGAACTACCCAGTACTTC. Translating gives CASSLGLAGRTTQYF.